This T cell receptor (beta chain) was obtained from a study of response to subunit inactivated influenza vaccine. Study outcomes and limitations: The authors suggested that every seasonal influenza vaccination recruits few new T cells.

TCRdb redid the calling of the RT-PCR reads with MiXCR, one entry per CDR3 protein. The data contain 450,000 to 700,000 distinct CDR3 sequences, about 14% of them seen just once; the ten biggest clones take up over 8.5%. With regard to this clonotype: Its antigen is not known.

This sequence was found in a man aged 45-65 years who received an inactivated influenza vaccine. Source: PBMCs from blood, taken about 13 days after vaccination.

The CDR3 bases are TGCGCCAGCAGCCCCGGGGCTGTAACGGCCCAGTACTTC. Protein product: CASSPGAVTAQYF. V and J are TRBV5-1 and TRBJ2-5; D may correspond to TRBD1 or TRBD2 (5 bases each). The V end lost 4 bases, the J end lost 9 bases, and 16 bases lay between the germline ends. CDR1 is SGHRS and CDR2 is YFSETQ in the germline V gene. CDR3 length equals 13 residues.